The entry below describes one T cell receptor (beta chain). These data originate in a study of blood T cell repertoires in COVID-19. As for the study in general: There were acute and convalescent COVID-19 samples, and they came from the United States, Italy and Spain.

All enrollees were about 18 to 89 years old and from approximately 25 US areas. Grouping used clinical history reported by participants in a survey and questionnaire. Original analysis: By means of reference gene primer amplification, nucleated cell counts were estimated. Clones were read by immunoSEQ multiplex PCR, and TCRdb kept only the in-frame ones, dropping some. Clone size and V and J calls were adopted from that table, with D and trimming inferred from the DNA. The repertoire consists of fewer than 250,000 clones, with about four fifths occurring once and the leading ten covering nearly 5%. The V end lost 4 bases, the J end lost 2 bases, and 8 bases lay between the germline ends. Germline V CDR1 and CDR2: SEHNR, FQNEAQ (reference sequence). The CDR3 is 13 amino acids.

Sequencing was done on a sample of PBMCs or T cells enriched from blood (not recorded which). The receptor was derived from a woman in her forties or fifties who had been exposed to COVID-19. J is TRBJ1-2 and V is TRBV7-9; D unresolved. CDR3 coding DNA: TGTGCCAGCAGCTCATCAGGCAACTATGGCTACACCTTC. As protein: CASSSSGNYGYTF.